This T cell receptor beta chain was obtained from a study of patients and donors after allogeneic stem cell transplantation. The CDR3 consists of 15 residues. Germline CDR1 reads LGHDT; CDR2 reads YNNKEL (reference sequence). V lost 0 bases, J lost 3 bases, and 11 bases lay in between. TCRdb itself ran the RT-PCR reads through MiXCR, one entry per CDR3 protein. The sample has roughly 880,000 distinct CDR3 sequences; about a sixth are singletons. This clonotype was picked up a small number of times. This TCR derives from a human donor who was either an allogeneic HSCT recipient or a stem cell or donor lymphocyte infusion donor (not recorded which). It is not recorded whose cells these are; they may come from a transplant donor. This chain joins TRBV3-1 and TRBJ1-2; no firm D call. Sequencing was carried out using blood, either unsorted or a sorted T cell fraction (not recorded which). CDR3 amino acids: CASSQDRYGDYGYTF. The CDR3 DNA sequence: TGTGCCAGCAGCCAAGATCGATACGGTGACTATGGCTACACCTTC.